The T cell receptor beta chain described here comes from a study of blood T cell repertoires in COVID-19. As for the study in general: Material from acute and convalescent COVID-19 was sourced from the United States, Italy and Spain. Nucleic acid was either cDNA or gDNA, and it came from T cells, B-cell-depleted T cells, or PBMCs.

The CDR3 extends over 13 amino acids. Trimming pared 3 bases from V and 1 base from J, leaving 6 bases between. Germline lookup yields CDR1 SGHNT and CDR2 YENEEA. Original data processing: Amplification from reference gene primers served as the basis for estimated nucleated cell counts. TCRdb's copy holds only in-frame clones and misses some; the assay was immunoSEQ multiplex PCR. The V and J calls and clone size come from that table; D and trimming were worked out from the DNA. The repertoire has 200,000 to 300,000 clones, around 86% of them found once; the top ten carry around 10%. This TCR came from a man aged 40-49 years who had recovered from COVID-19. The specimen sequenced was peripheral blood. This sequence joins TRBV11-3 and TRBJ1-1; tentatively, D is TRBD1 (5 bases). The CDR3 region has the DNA TGTGCCAGCAGCTTCCAGGGGAACACTGAAGCTTTCTTT. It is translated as CASSFQGNTEAFF.